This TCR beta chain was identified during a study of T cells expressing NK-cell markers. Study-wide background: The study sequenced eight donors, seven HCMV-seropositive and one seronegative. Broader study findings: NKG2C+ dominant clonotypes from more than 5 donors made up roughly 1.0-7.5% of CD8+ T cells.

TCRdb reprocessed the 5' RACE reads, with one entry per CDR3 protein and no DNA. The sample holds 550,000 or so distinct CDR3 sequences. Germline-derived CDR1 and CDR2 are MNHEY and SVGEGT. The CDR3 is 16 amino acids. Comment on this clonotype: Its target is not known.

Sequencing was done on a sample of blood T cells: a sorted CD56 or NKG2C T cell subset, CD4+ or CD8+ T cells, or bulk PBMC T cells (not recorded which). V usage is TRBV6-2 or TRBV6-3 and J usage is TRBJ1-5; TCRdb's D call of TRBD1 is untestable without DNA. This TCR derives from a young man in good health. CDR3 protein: CASRSQPTGIGQPQHF.